The 5 T cell receptor beta chains below come from one sample, sequenced in a study of cytomegalovirus exposure and HLA in healthy donors. Measured with immunoSEQ multiplex PCR; TCRdb has only the in-frame clones, and not every one. In the table there are 200,000 or so clones, around 80% of which are singletons. The specimen sequenced was PBMCs. These receptors were taken from a woman younger than 45 in good health and CMV-seropositive.

The rearrangement links TRBV27 to TRBJ2-7; 12 bases align to TRBD2. V shed 1 base and J 4 bases; nucleotides not matched to a gene: 5. Germline-derived CDR1 and CDR2 are MNHEY and SMNVEV (reference sequence). This CDR3 contains 16 residues. In DNA form, the CDR3 reads TGTGCCAGCAGTTTATTACTAGCGGGGGGAAAGTACGAGCAGTACTTC. Translating it yields CASSLLLAGGKYEQYF.

This clone was recorded once. This chain links TRBV27 with TRBJ1-4; 7 nucleotides match TRBD1. With V trimmed by 6 bases and J by 7 bases, 8 bases remained unmatched. The CDR3 is 14 amino acids. Germline CDR1 MNHEY, CDR2 SMNVEV (reference sequence). The CDR3 reads CASSPSGTAEKLFF. The CDR3 DNA sequence: TGTGCCAGCAGCCCCTCCGGGACAGCTGAAAAACTGTTTTTT. The whole variable domain, filled in from reference TRBV27 and TRBJ1-4, reads EAQVTQNPRYLITVTGKKLTVTCSQNMNHEYMSWYRQDPGLGLRQIYYSMNVEVTDKGDVPEGYKVSRKEKRNFPLILESPSPNQTSLYFCASSPSGTAEKLFFGSGTQLSVL.

The chain has TRBV13 and TRBJ2-6, with D maybe TRBD2 (7 bases). Trimming took off 5 bases at V and 2 bases at J, with 16 bases between the two ends. Germline CDR1 reads PRHDT; CDR2 reads FYEKMQ (reference sequence). This CDR3 is built from 17 residues. In nucleotides, the CDR3 is TGTGCCAGCAGCCCAGGCGGGGGCGTACCTGGGGCCAACGTCCTGACTTTC. Encoded protein: CASSPGGGVPGANVLTF.

V gene TRBV15 combines with J gene TRBJ1-2, with D hard to call. CDR3 length: 14 amino acids. Germline CDR1 is LNHNV and CDR2 is YYDKDF (reference sequence). The V end lost 2 bases, the J end lost 4 bases, and 11 bases lay between the germline ends. The CDR3, as DNA: TGTGCCACCAGCAGAACGACTCAGAGCTATGGCTACACCTTC. This sequence encodes CATSRTTQSYGYTF.

The V and J genes are TRBV25-1 and TRBJ2-2; 8 bases map to TRBD1. The CDR3 is 14 amino acids. CDR1 is MGHDK, CDR2 SYGVNS, per germline. The V and J ends lost 5 bases and 6 bases, in that order; junction bases with no gene match: 5. Written as DNA, the CDR3 is TGTGCCAGCAGTACTTCACAGGGGGCCGGGGAGCTGTTTTTT. Translating gives CASSTSQGAGELFF.